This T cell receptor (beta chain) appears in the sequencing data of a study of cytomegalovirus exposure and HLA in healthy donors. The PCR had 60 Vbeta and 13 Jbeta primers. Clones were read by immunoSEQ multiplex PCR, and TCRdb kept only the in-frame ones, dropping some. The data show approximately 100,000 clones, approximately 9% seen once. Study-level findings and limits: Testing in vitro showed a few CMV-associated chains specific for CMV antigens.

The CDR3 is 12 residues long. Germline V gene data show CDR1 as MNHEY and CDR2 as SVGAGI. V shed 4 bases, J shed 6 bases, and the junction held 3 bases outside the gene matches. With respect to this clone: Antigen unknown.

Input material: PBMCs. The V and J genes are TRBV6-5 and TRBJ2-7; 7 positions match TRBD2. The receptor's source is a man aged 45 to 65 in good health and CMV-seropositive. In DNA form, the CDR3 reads TGTGCCAGCAGTTTCTGGGGGGGCGAGCAGTACTTC. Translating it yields CASSFWGGEQYF.